This T cell receptor beta chain was sequenced in a study of tumor-infiltrating lymphocytes in primary liver carcinoma. Study information: All patients, whether men or women, fell within 30 to 69 years of age. Study conclusions and caveats: Overlap between tumor regions exceeded overlap of tumor with adjacent tissue or blood. Tumors significantly exceeded blood in top-250-clone fraction (p = 0.039).

Trimming took 7 bases from V and 4 from J; bases not matched to a gene: 14. Per germline, CDR1 MGHRA and CDR2 YSYEKL. This CDR3 has 17 amino acids. Concerning this clonotype itself: The antigen is unknown.

Each 20-30 mg portion of unsorted bulk tissue served as the source for co-extraction of RNA and DNA. Through surgical resection, the patients' primary liver carcinoma was treated. The authors made TCR beta cDNA from approximately 500 ng total RNA with a constant-region primer. Employing slightly modified ARM-PCR, three nested multiplex PCR rounds were run, and these gave rise to the TCR beta libraries. With TRBV1-TRBV30 forward primers and a C-beta reverse primer, the first two PCR rounds were run for 9 to 10 cycles each. One entry per CDR3 protein, called by TCRdb with MiXCR from the multiplex PCR reads. This sample has under 150,000 distinct CDR3 sequences; around two thirds occur once, and the top ten carry 8% to 9%.

The sequencing sample was made of tumor-adjacent normal liver tissue. The chain is built from TRBV4-1 and TRBJ2-1, with 9 bases identical to TRBD1. This TCR came from an older woman with primary liver carcinoma and hepatitis B virus infection. CDR3 amino acids: CASNLTQGAGVYNEQFF. CDR3 in DNA: TGCGCCAGCAATCTCACACAGGGGGCTGGAGTATACAATGAGCAGTTCTTC.